This T cell receptor beta chain was identified in a study of cytomegalovirus exposure and HLA in healthy donors. This clone was counted only a few times. The CDR3 contains 16 residues. V was trimmed by 1 base and J by 1 base, leaving 11 bases between them. Germline CDR1 LNHDA, CDR2 SQIVND (reference sequence). The study ran its PCR with 60 Vbeta and 13 Jbeta primers. Repertoires were generated with immunoSEQ multiplex PCR, while TCRdb's copy carries only in-frame clones and drops some. The profile covers fewer than 150,000 clones, with around 77% appearing a single time and roughly 1.2% taken by the ten largest.

V is TRBV19 and J is TRBJ1-5; D possibly corresponds to TRBD1 (6 bases). The clonotype comes from a middle-aged man in good health and CMV-seronegative. Material: PBMCs. The CDR3 is CASSIALGGSNQPQHF. CDR3 in DNA: TGTGCCAGTAGTATAGCCTTAGGGGGAAGCAATCAGCCCCAGCATTTT.